This T cell receptor (beta chain) emerged from a study of blood T cell repertoires in COVID-19 (TCRdb year 2020). Turning to the overall study: The collaborator samples originated in the United States, Italy and Spain and spanned the acute and convalescent phases of COVID-19. Subjects who had been exposed to COVID-19, were actively infected with it, or had recovered from it provided the deeply sampled blood TCRbeta repertoires that made up the dataset. A de-identified subject ID, COVID-19 status, age in years and sex were almost always included in the sample metadata. The samples were drawn from two sources: the first 160 participants of the ongoing ImmuneRACE study, and some 1,300 subjects contributed by 6 global collaborators. The material from the prospective study consisted of cDNA or gDNA derived from T cells, B-cell-depleted T cells, or PBMCs. HLA class I and class II types, where available, came from metadata supplied by the sample provider rather than from assay-based typing. The repertoires were released in a freely available public database meant as a resource for research on the immune response to SARS-CoV-2. The paper as a whole reports these results and caveats: The amount of clinical and demographic metadata varied by source and participant and was provided uncurated.

Worth noting for this clone: Its antigen is unknown. No qualities accompany the bases; no much larger clone lies one base away.

TCRbeta CDR3 regions were amplified from genomic DNA using the immunoSEQ Assay, a bias-controlled multiplex PCR. On the authors' methods: Within the assay, amplification of reference gene primers was used to estimate how many nucleated cells each sample contained. To quantify the absolute abundance of each unique TCRbeta CDR3 rearrangement, sequence reads were collapsed and filtered. For each sample, productive Simpson clonality was calculated as the square root of Simpson's diversity index across productive rearrangements. What TCRdb holds here is the immuneACCESS table cut down to in-frame rearrangements. Part of the clones is not present; checked against another copy, under half of the missing clones reflect an unresolved V gene, and the others are unexplained. V and J calls and clone size follow that table, whereas D and trimming were derived from the DNA. The sample data list around 100,000 clones, and 65% to 80% of these were observed just once. The ten largest clones represent 20% of the sample.

The CDR3 contains 15 residues, cysteine and phenylalanine counted. Solely the CDR3 DNA is kept, with 45 bases framed from the first base. The germline V and J ends show losses of 2 bases and 3 bases respectively, and no gene match explains 3 bases of the junction. CDR1 and CDR2 were assigned from the germline V gene as SGDLS and YYNGEE. Whole blood was collected in K2EDTA tubes by collaborating institutions according to the institutions' own protocols. For TCRbeta analysis, collaborator samples were shipped as frozen whole blood, as isolated PBMCs, or as DNA extracted from either sample type. The TCR comes from a man in his 70s with active or convalescent COVID-19. The receptor chain draws on TRBV9 and TRBJ2-1, and TRBD2 aligns with 9 junction nucleotides. What was sequenced was peripheral blood. The CDR3 reads as follows: CASSVSSGNYNEQFF. Read as DNA, the sequence is TGTGCCAGCAGCGTTTCTAGCGGGAACTACAATGAGCAGTTCTTC.